Listed below are T cell receptor beta chains from one sample, sequenced in a study of beta chain features in type 1 diabetes. Assay: immunoSEQ multiplex PCR; the TCRdb copy retains only in-frame clones and omits some. The repertoire holds 350,000 to 450,000 clones, with over 10% as singletons. Sequenced sample: naive CD4+ T cells from blood. These receptors originate from a woman between 18 and 29 years old with type 1 diabetes. CDR3s include the opening cysteine and the closing phenylalanine or tryptophan. The D gene is left open where the match is weak. Size values are once, few and many counts, or a class for expanded clones, and some rows have none.

j_call v_call clone_size d_call cdr3_length cdr3_nt cdr3_aa
TRBJ1-1 TRBV29-1 . . 13 TGCAGCTTCCTGAGGGAGGAAAACACTGAAGCTTTCTTT CSFLREENTEAFF
TRBJ2-2 TRBV9 few . 13 TGTGCCAGCAGCGTAGACTACCGGCAGGAGCTGTTTTTT CASSVDYRQELFF
TRBJ1-6 TRBV7-6 few . 14 TGTGCCAGCAGCTTCGGGAGCTATAATTCACCCCTCCACTTT CASSFGSYNSPLHF
TRBJ1-1 TRBV11-2 . . 12 TGTGCCAGCAGCTTATCGGGCACTGAAGCTTTCTTT CASSLSGTEAFF
TRBJ2-1 TRBV7-2 few TRBD1 15 TGTGCCAGCAGCCCAGACAGGGGGCACTACAATGAGCAGTTCTTC CASSPDRGHYNEQFF
TRBJ2-1 TRBV14 few . 16 TGTGCCAGCAGCCAAGACACGGCTAGTTGGTACAATGAGCAGTTCTTC CASSQDTASWYNEQFF
TRBJ1-2 TRBV4-1 . . 15 TGCGCCAGCAGCCAAGAGACGGGACTCTCCTATGGCTACACCTTC CASSQETGLSYGYTF
TRBJ2-5 TRBV6-6 . . 15 TGTGCCAGCAGTTACTCGAGCACGACGGGGGAGACCCAGTACTTC CASSYSSTTGETQYF
TRBJ2-3 TRBV29-1 few TRBD2 14 TGCAGCATCGCACCGGGGGGGAACACAGATACGCAGTATTTT CSIAPGGNTDTQYF
TRBJ2-1 TRBV9 few TRBD2 14 TGTGCCAGCAGTGTACGGGGGGGTTCTAGTGAGCAGTTCTTC CASSVRGGSSEQFF
TRBJ2-1 TRBV6-6 few . 13 TGTGCCAGCAGCCAGGCTAGCCGCAATGAGCAGTTCTTC CASSQASRNEQFF
TRBJ2-7 TRBV7-8 . . 11 TGTGCCAGCAGCCTCTCCTACGAGCAGTACTTC CASSLSYEQYF
TRBJ2-7 TRBV7-2 . . 13 TGTGCCAGCAGCTTAACAGGGATCTACGAGCAGTACTTC CASSLTGIYEQYF
TRBJ2-1 TRBV30 few . 14 TGTGCCTGGAGGGAGGGTAATACCTACAATGAGCAGTTCTTC CAWREGNTYNEQFF
TRBJ2-2 TRBV7-2 . . 16 TGTGCCAGCAGCTCCAACGGGGTTACGAACACCGGGGAGCTGTTTTTT CASSSNGVTNTGELFF
TRBJ2-1 TRBV2 . . 14 TGTGCCAGCACCGGACTCTACTCCTACAATGAGCAGTTCTTC CASTGLYSYNEQFF
TRBJ1-1 TRBV29-1 . TRBD1 12 TGCAGCGTGAGAACAGGGGCCACTGAAGCTTTCTTT CSVRTGATEAFF
TRBJ2-7 TRBV15 few . 16 TGTGCCACCAGCAGAGAATATGGACGGACAATGGGGGAGCAGTACTTC CATSREYGRTMGEQYF
TRBJ2-7 TRBV4-3 few TRBD2 15 TGCGCCAGCAGCCAAACAGCGGGGGCCTCCTACGAGCAGTACTTC CASSQTAGASYEQYF
TRBJ2-1 TRBV4-3 few TRBD2 20 TGCGCCAGCAGCCAAGATTTTAGGGGGAGCGGGAGGGCCGGGGGCAATGAGCAGTTCTTC CASSQDFRGSGRAGGNEQFF
TRBJ2-5 TRBV7-3 few . 15 TGTGCCAGCAGCCGCCTCGGGGGGCCCAGGGAGACCCAGTACTTC CASSRLGGPRETQYF
TRBJ2-5 TRBV18 few TRBD1 15 TGTGCCAGCTCACCGTGGCAGGGGGCTTTGGAGACCCAGTACTTC CASSPWQGALETQYF
TRBJ2-5 TRBV28 . TRBD2 12 TGTGCCAGCACGGGCGGGAGTACTTCCCAGTACTTC CASTGGSTSQYF
TRBJ1-1 TRBV21-1 few . 10 TGTGCCAGCAGCGGAGGGGAAGCTTTCTTT CASSGGEAFF
TRBJ2-7 TRBV9 . . 14 TGTGCCAGCAGCCCCAGAGCGAGTTGGGACGAGCAGTACTTC CASSPRASWDEQYF
TRBJ1-1 TRBV28 . . 14 TGTGCCAGCAGTTTGTACCGCAAGAGTCCTGAAGCTTTCTTT CASSLYRKSPEAFF
TRBJ2-7 TRBV7-9 . TRBD1 16 TGTGCCAGCAGCTTGGTCGCTTGGGGGACAGGTGACGAGCAGTACTTC CASSLVAWGTGDEQYF
TRBJ1-1 TRBV20-1 few . 11 TGCAGTGCTTTCACTAACACTGAAGCTTTCTTT CSAFTNTEAFF
TRBJ2-2 TRBV7-9 few TRBD1 15 TGTGCCAGCAGACCAGGACAGGACCCCACCGGGGAGCTGTTTTTT CASRPGQDPTGELFF